This TCR beta chain is drawn from a study of cytomegalovirus exposure and HLA in healthy donors. PCR involved 60 Vbeta and 13 Jbeta primers. This table comes from immunoSEQ multiplex PCR, and its TCRdb copy is limited to in-frame clones, with some not included. The data contain fewer than 250,000 clones, approximately 75% of them seen just once; the ten biggest clones take up about 4.6%. Germline CDR1 and CDR2: MDHEN and SYDVKM. J was trimmed by 5 bases and V by 5 bases; bases with no gene match: 15. The CDR3 runs to 18 residues. The chain employs TRBV28 and TRBJ1-1; TRBD1 matches 12 bases. The clonotype comes from a man aged 25-45 years in good health and CMV-seropositive. Material: PBMCs. CDR3 sequence (DNA): TGTGCCAGCAGTCCCTCTCCGGGACAGGGGGCGCGTGGGACTGAAGCTTTCTTT. Encoded protein: CASSPSPGQGARGTEAFF.